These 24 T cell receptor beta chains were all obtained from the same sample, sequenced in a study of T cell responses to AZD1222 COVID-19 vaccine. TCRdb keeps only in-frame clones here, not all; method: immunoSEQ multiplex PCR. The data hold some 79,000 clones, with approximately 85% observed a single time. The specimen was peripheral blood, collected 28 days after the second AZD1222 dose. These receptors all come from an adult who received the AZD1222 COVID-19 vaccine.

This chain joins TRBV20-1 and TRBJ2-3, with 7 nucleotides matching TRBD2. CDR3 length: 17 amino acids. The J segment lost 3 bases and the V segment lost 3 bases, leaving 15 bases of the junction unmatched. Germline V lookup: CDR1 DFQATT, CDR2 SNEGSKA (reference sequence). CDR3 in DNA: TGCAGTGCTAGTGGTCAGTTGGACGCCGGGGGGACAGATACGCAGTATTTT. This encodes CSASGQLDAGGTDTQYF.

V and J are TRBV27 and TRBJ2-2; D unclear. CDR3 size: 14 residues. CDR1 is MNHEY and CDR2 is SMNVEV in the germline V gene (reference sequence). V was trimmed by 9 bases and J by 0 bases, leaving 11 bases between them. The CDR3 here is CASTSRANTGELFF. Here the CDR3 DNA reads TGTGCCAGTACGTCCCGCGCGAACACCGGGGAGCTGTTTTTT.

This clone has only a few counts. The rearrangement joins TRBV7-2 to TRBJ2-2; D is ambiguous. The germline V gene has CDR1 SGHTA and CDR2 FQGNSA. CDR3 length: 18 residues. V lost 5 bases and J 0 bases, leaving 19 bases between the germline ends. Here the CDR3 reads CASSLNVIGRANTGELFF. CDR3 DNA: TGTGCCAGCAGCCTAAACGTGATCGGACGAGCGAACACCGGGGAGCTGTTTTTT.

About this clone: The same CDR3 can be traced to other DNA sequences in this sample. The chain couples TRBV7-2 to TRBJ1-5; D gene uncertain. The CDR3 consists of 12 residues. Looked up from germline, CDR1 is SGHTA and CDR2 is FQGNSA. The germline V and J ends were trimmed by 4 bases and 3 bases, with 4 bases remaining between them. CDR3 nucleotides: TGTGCCAGCAGCTCCTACAATCAGCCCCAGCATTTT. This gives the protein CASSSYNQPQHF.

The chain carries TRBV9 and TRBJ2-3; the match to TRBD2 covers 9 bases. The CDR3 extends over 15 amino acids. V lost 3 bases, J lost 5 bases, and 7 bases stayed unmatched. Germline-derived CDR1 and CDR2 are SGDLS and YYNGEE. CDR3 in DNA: TGTGCCAGCAGCGCATTTAGCGGGAGTTTAGATACGCAGTATTTT. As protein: CASSAFSGSLDTQYF.

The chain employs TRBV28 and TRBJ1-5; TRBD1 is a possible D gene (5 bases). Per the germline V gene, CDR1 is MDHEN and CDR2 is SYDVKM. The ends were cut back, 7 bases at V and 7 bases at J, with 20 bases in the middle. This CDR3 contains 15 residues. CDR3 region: CASTPGGPLGQPQHF. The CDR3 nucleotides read TGTGCCAGCACTCCCGGGGGACCTCTTGGGCAGCCCCAGCATTTT.

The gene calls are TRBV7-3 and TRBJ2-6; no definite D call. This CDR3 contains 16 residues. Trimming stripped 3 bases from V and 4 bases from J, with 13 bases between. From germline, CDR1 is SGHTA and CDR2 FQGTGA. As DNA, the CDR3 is TGTGCCAGCAGCTTCGAGGCCGCACGGGGGGCCAACGTCCTGACTTTC. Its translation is CASSFEAARGANVLTF. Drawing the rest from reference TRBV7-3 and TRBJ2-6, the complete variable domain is GAGVSQTPSNKVTEKGKYVELRCDPISGHTALYWYRQSLGQGPEFLIYFQGTGAADDSGLPNDRFFAVRPEGSVSTLKIQRTERGDSAVYLCASSFEAARGANVLTFGAGSRLTVL.

The DNA of the CDR3 is TGTGCCAGCAGGAAGCAGGGTAACACTGAAGCTTTCTTT. It specifies CASRKQGNTEAFF. The V and J genes are TRBV12-3 or TRBV12-4 and TRBJ1-1; tentatively, D is TRBD1 (5 bases). V dropped 6 bases and J dropped 2 bases, with 10 bases sitting between them. The CDR3 consists of 13 residues.

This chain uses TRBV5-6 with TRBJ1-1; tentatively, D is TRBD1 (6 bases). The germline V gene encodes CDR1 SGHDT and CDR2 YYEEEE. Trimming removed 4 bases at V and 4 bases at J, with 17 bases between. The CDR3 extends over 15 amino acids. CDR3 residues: CASSLDRIRVTEAFF. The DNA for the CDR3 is TGTGCCAGCAGCCTAGACAGGATTCGGGTCACTGAAGCTTTCTTT. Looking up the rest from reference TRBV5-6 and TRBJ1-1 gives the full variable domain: DAGVTQSPTHLIKTRGQQVTLRCSPKSGHDTVSWYQQALGQGPQFIFQYYEEEERQRGNFPDRFSGHQFPNYSSELNVNALLLGDSALYLCASSLDRIRVTEAFFGQGTRLTVV.

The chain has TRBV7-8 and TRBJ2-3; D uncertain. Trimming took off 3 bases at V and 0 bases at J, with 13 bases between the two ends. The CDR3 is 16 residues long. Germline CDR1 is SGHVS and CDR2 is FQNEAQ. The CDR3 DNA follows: TGTGCCAGCAGCTTTCGTCGGTGGGTGAGCACAGATACGCAGTATTTT. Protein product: CASSFRRWVSTDTQYF.

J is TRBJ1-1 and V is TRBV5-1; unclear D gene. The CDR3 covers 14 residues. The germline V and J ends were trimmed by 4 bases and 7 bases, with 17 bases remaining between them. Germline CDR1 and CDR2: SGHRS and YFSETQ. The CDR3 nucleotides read TGCGCCAGCAGCCCTGGGTTCCCCGATGGTGAAGCTTTCTTT. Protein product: CASSPGFPDGEAFF.

Here the CDR3 DNA reads TGTGCCAGCAGCCCGCCCCCGGGACAGGCGCTTGGGAATGAGCAGTTCTTC. This codes for CASSPPPGQALGNEQFF. The chain combines TRBV28 with TRBJ2-1; 8 bases fit TRBD1. V dropped 6 bases and J dropped 7; count of bases not matched to a gene: 17. The CDR3 loop spans 17 amino acids. Germline V CDR1 and CDR2: MDHEN, SYDVKM.

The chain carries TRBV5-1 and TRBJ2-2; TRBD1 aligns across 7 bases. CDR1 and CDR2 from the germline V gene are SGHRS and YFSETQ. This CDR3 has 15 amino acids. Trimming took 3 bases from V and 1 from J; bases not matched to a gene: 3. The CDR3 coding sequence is TGCGCCAGCAGCTCGAGGACAGGGAACACCGGGGAGCTGTTTTTT. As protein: CASSSRTGNTGELFF.

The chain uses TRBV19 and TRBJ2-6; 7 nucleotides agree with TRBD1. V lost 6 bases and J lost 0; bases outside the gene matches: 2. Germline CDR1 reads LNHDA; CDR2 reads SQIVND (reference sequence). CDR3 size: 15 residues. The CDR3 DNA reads TGTGCCAGTAGCTCAGGGGGCTCTGGGGCCAACGTCCTGACTTTC. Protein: CASSSGGSGANVLTF.

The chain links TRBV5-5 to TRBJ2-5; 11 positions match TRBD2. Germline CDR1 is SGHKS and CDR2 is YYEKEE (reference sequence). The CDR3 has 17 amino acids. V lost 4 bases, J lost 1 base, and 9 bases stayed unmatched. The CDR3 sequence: CASSPGLAGTFQETQYF. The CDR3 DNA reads TGTGCCAGCAGCCCCGGACTAGCGGGCACCTTCCAAGAGACCCAGTACTTC.

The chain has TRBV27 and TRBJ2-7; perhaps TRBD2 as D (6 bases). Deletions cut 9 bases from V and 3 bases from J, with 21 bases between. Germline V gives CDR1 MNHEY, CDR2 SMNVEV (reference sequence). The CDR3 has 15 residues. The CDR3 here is CASSRPGVLLYEQYF. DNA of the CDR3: TGTGCCAGTAGTCGGCCGGGGGTTCTTCTCTACGAGCAGTACTTC.

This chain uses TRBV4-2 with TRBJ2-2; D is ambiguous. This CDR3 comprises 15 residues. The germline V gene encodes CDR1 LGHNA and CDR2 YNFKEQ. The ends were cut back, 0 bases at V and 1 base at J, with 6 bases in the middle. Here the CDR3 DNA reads TGTGCCAGCAGCCAAGAGGCGGTGAACACCGGGGAGCTGTTTTTT. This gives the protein CASSQEAVNTGELFF.

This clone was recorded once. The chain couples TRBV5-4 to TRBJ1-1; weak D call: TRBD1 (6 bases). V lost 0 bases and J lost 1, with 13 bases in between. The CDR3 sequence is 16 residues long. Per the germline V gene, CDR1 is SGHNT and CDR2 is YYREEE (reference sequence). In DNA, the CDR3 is TGTGCCAGCAGCTTGGTAGGGACACGAGGGAACACTGAAGCTTTCTTT. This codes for CASSLVGTRGNTEAFF.

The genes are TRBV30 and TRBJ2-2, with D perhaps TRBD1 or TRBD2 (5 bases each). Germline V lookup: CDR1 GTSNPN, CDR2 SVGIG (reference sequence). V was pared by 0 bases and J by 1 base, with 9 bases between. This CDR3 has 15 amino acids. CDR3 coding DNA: TGTGCCTGGAGTGTTCGGGGCCTGAACACCGGGGAGCTGTTTTTT. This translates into CAWSVRGLNTGELFF.

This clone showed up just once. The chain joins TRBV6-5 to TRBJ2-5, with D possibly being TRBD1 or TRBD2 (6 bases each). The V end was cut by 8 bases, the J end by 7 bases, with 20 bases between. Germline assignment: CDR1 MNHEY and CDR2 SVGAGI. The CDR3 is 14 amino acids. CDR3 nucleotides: TGTGCCAGCTGCCCGGGGGCCCGCCTAGGGACCCAGTACTTC. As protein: CASCPGARLGTQYF.

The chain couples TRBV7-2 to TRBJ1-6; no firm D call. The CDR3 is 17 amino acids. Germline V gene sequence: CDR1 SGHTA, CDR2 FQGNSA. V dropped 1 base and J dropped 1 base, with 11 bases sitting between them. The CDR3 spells CASSLVASESYNSPLHF. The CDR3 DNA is TGTGCCAGCAGCTTAGTGGCCTCCGAGTCCTATAATTCACCCCTCCACTTT. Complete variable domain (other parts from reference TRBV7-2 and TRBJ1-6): GAGVSQSPSNKVTEKGKDVELRCDPISGHTALYWYRQSLGQGLEFLIYFQGNSAPDKSGLPSDRFSAERTGGSVSTLTIQRTQQEDSAVYLCASSLVASESYNSPLHFGNGTRLTVT.

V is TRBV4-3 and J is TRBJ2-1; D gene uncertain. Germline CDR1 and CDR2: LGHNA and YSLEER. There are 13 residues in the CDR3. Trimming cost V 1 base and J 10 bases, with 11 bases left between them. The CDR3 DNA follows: TGCGCCAGCAGCCAAGTGGTGGGGTTCGAGCAGTTCTTC. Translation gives CASSQVVGFEQFF.

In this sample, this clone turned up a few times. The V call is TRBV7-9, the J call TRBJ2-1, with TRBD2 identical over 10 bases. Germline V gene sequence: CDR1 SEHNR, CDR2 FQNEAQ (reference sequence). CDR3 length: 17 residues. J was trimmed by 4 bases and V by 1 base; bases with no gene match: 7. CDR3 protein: CASSLVRTLAGYNEQFF. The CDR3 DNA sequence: TGTGCCAGCAGCTTAGTCCGTACACTAGCGGGATACAATGAGCAGTTCTTC.

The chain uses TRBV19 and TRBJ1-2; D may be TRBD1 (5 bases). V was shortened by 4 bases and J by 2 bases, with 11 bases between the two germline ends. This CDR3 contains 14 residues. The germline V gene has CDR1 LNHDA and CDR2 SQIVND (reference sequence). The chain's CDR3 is CASSRSGRNYGYTF. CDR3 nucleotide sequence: TGTGCCAGTAGTAGGTCGGGACGAAACTATGGCTACACCTTC.